This TCR beta chain was identified during a study of beta chain features in type 1 diabetes. Study findings and constraints: People with Type 1 diabetes carried modestly yet significantly shorter TCRB CDR3s in all four CD4+ subsets.

Trimming stripped 0 bases from V and 1 base from J, with 11 bases between. The CDR3 has 16 amino acids. CDR1 and CDR2 (germline): LNHNV, YYDKDF (reference sequence). One heparinised draw of blood, averaging about 116 mL, came from each donor. Expressed TCRB transcripts were sequenced because the isolated RNA had all been reverse transcribed beforehand. Profiling relied on immunoSEQ multiplex PCR, and the TCRdb table lists in-frame clones only, not all of them. The table lists 350,000 to 400,000 clones, roughly an eighth of them singletons. This clone appeared a few times. Its antigen remains unknown. The receptor was derived from a woman younger than 30 with type 1 diabetes. The sample comprised naive CD4+ T cells from blood. The chain uses TRBV15 and TRBJ2-3, with TRBD2 as a possible D gene (6 bases). CDR3 DNA sequence: TGTGCCACCAGCAGAGATCGCGCTAGCGGCACAGATACGCAGTATTTT. The encoded protein is CATSRDRASGTDTQYF.